A selection of T cell receptor beta chains follows, all from one sample in a study of T cell repertoires in cytomegalovirus infection. A single record per CDR3 protein comes from TCRdb applying MiXCR to the reads. The sample contains roughly 150,000 distinct CDR3 sequences, roughly 32% of which appear only once. These receptors' targets are unknown. The sequences come from CD8+ T cells from cultured PBMCs, collected from culture after CMV antigen stimulation. These receptors originate from a human donor in good health (CMV status not recorded). Some clones in this sample may be carry-over from other donors' samples. Both conserved end residues are part of each CDR3. D genes are given only for firm matches. The listing skips clone size in some rows; elsewhere it reads once, few, many or a size class.

CDR3 DNA | CDR3 protein | clone size | J gene | V gene | D gene
TGCGCCAGCAGCCAAGAAGGAGGCGGGACAGCTGTACGCGTACCGTGGGCTTTCTTT | CASSQEGGGTAVRVPWAFF | NA | TRBJ1-1 | TRBV4-1 | TRBD1
TGTGCCAGCAGTCCCTACACGGGTTACGCGAACACCGGGGAGCTGTTTTTT | CASSPYTGYANTGELFF | NA | TRBJ2-2 | TRBV27 | NA
TGCGCCAGCAGCCATGGGGGAAACTATGGCTACACCTTC | CASSHGGNYGYTF | NA | TRBJ1-2 | TRBV4-1 | NA
TGTGCCAGCAGTCCACCAATAGACAGGGGTGATGGAAACACCATATATTTT | CASSPPIDRGDGNTIYF | NA | TRBJ1-3 | TRBV12-3/TRBV12-4 | TRBD1
TGTGCCAGCAGCGGTGGCGCGGGGGCCAGCTGGGATACGCAGTATTTT | CASSGGAGASWDTQYF | few | TRBJ2-3 | TRBV9 | NA
TGTGCCAGCAGTGAATTGGCATACAATGAGCAGTTCTTC | CASSELAYNEQFF | NA | TRBJ2-1 | TRBV2 | NA
TGCAGTGCTAGAGTTGGTGTGGACTATGGCTACACCTTC | CSARVGVDYGYTF | NA | TRBJ1-2 | TRBV20-1 | NA
TGTGCCAGCGCCTTTGAGAAGAACACTGAAGCTTTCTTT | CASAFEKNTEAFF | NA | TRBJ1-1 | TRBV27 | NA
TGTGCCAGTTCTGAAGTGGCCCAAGAGACCCAGTACTTC | CASSEVAQETQYF | NA | TRBJ2-5 | TRBV12-3/TRBV12-4 | NA
TGTGCCAGCTCTAGGCAGGGGGGGTCGGGCGAGCAGTACTTC | CASSRQGGSGEQYF | NA | TRBJ2-7 | TRBV27 | NA
TGTGCCAGCAGTTCCGGGACTAGCGGCGATGAGCAGTTCTTC | CASSSGTSGDEQFF | few | TRBJ2-1 | TRBV6-5 | TRBD2
TGCGCCAGCAGCTCCACAGGGTTCACTGAAGCTTTCTTT | CASSSTGFTEAFF | once | TRBJ1-1 | TRBV5-1 | NA
TGTGCCAGCAGTGATTGGGACAGCAACTATGGCTACACCTTC | CASSDWDSNYGYTF | once | TRBJ1-2 | TRBV2 | TRBD1
TGTGCCAGCAGTGAAGCGCCCCCCGGGACAGCTTTTGGGGCCCAGTACTTC | CASSEAPPGTAFGAQYF | few | TRBJ2-5 | TRBV6-1 | TRBD1
TGTGCCAGCTCACCTCTAAGGGGGTCCGGAAACACCATATATTTT | CASSPLRGSGNTIYF | many | TRBJ1-3 | TRBV18 | NA
TGTGCCAGCAGCTTAGGTCCAGGGAAGGGCTTCGGCTACACCTTC | CASSLGPGKGFGYTF | NA | TRBJ1-2 | TRBV11-2 | NA
TGTGCCAGCAGTTTCCAACTAGCAGCTGGGGAGCTGTTTTTT | CASSFQLAAGELFF | few | TRBJ2-2 | TRBV6-6 | NA
TGTGCCATCAGTCTTACAGGGGGCGAGGAGACCCAGTACTTC | CAISLTGGEETQYF | many | TRBJ2-5 | TRBV10-3 | TRBD1
TGTGCCAGCAGCCACGCACCCAGCTCCTACAATGAGCAGTTCTTC | CASSHAPSSYNEQFF | few | TRBJ2-1 | TRBV12-3/TRBV12-4 | NA
TGCAGTGCTAGACGCGCGGGTATAGGCACCGGGGAGCTGTTTTTT | CSARRAGIGTGELFF | many | TRBJ2-2 | TRBV20-1 | NA
TGTGCCAGCAGCGCCCGGACAGGACGCAATGAGCAGTTCTTC | CASSARTGRNEQFF | few | TRBJ2-1 | TRBV28 | TRBD1
TGTGCCAGCAGCTTAGGGCTCGGGACAGGGAAAACTCCAATTAATAGCTCCTACAATGAGCAGTTCTTC | CASSLGLGTGKTPINSSYNEQFF | many | TRBJ2-1 | TRBV7-6 | TRBD1
TGTGCCAGCAGCTTAACTGAGGCCGGACAGGTGGGCACTGAAGCTTTCTTT | CASSLTEAGQVGTEAFF | few | TRBJ1-1 | TRBV7-3 | TRBD1
TGTGCCAGCAGCCAGACTAGCGGGCTATCCTACGAGCAGTACTTC | CASSQTSGLSYEQYF | many | TRBJ2-7 | TRBV28 | TRBD2
TGTGCCAGCAGTTTGGGAGGAGGGAACAACGAGCAGTACTTC | CASSLGGGNNEQYF | many | TRBJ2-7 | TRBV5-4 | NA
TGTGCCAGCTCACCAGACTCCGACAGGGTCTACGAGCAGTACTTC | CASSPDSDRVYEQYF | NA | TRBJ2-7 | TRBV18 | TRBD1
TGTGCCAGCAGCTTAATGGGGACAGAAATACACAATGAGCAGTTCTTC | CASSLMGTEIHNEQFF | NA | TRBJ2-1 | TRBV7-9 | TRBD1
TGTGCCAGTAGTATATCACAGGGATCCCCGAATGAGCAGTTCTTC | CASSISQGSPNEQFF | few | TRBJ2-1 | TRBV19 | NA
TGTGCCAGCGGTTGGGGGCCGGGAGATACGCAGTATTTT | CASGWGPGDTQYF | NA | TRBJ2-3 | TRBV7-9 | NA
TGTGCCAGCAGTCCTACAATCTCTGCTGAAGCTTTCTTT | CASSPTISAEAFF | NA | TRBJ1-1 | TRBV6-8 | NA
TGTGCCAGCAGCTTATCTAGCGGGGAATACAATGAGCAGTTCTTC | CASSLSSGEYNEQFF | few | TRBJ2-1 | TRBV7-9 | TRBD2
TGTGCCAGCAGCCCAATCCGCAGCACAGATACGCAGTATTTT | CASSPIRSTDTQYF | few | TRBJ2-3 | TRBV11-2 | NA
TGTGCCACCGTGGAAGCGGGGGCCTCGGGCACCGGGGAGCTGTTTTTT | CATVEAGASGTGELFF | NA | TRBJ2-2 | TRBV12-3/TRBV12-4 | TRBD2
TGTGCCAGCCTGGACAGATTGAACACTGAAGCTTTCTTT | CASLDRLNTEAFF | NA | TRBJ1-1 | TRBV27 | NA
TGTGCCAGCAGTTCTGGGGTGGGGACTGAAGCTTTCTTT | CASSSGVGTEAFF | few | TRBJ1-1 | TRBV12-3/TRBV12-4 | NA
TGTGCCATCCGGACCGTATCAGACTATGGCTACACCTTC | CAIRTVSDYGYTF | NA | TRBJ1-2 | TRBV10-3 | NA
TGTGCCAGCAGTTTTGGCGGGGGGTACACCGGGGAGCTGTTTTTT | CASSFGGGYTGELFF | few | TRBJ2-2 | TRBV12-3/TRBV12-4 | TRBD2
TGTGCCAGCAGTACGACAGGGTACGTTTGGGAAGCTTTCTTT | CASSTTGYVWEAFF | NA | TRBJ1-1 | TRBV6-2/TRBV6-3 | TRBD1
TGTGCCACCAGTGCCCCTCCCCGGGACAGGGGAGAGTGGTACATTCAGTACTTC | CATSAPPRDRGEWYIQYF | many | TRBJ2-4 | TRBV24-1 | TRBD1
TGTGCCAGCAGCCAAGAAGGAAGCGGGGGTAGCACAGATACGCAGTATTTT | CASSQEGSGGSTDTQYF | once | TRBJ2-3 | TRBV4-2 | TRBD2
TGTGCCAGCAGCTTAGGAGCGCTCCGCACAGATACGCAGTATTTT | CASSLGALRTDTQYF | many | TRBJ2-3 | TRBV7-2 | NA